The following is a T cell receptor (beta chain) sequence with its context. The libraries were made with immunoSEQ v3.0 at survey level. The method was immunoSEQ multiplex PCR; TCRdb's version includes in-frame clones alone and lacks a portion of them. The sample includes tens of thousands of clones, around 80% seen only once; the top ten take 18%. V was clipped by 7 bases and J by 0 bases, with 13 bases between them. The CDR3 loop spans 15 amino acids. CDR1 is MNHNS and CDR2 is SASEGT in the germline V gene. PBMC samples from each donor numbered at least one pre-ART and at least two post-ART. Treatment of all HIV participants took place in the United States. The data are from a study of long-term antiretroviral therapy in people with HIV.

The chain joins TRBV6-1 to TRBJ1-5, with D maybe TRBD1 (5 bases). The specimen was unsorted PBMCs, collected 0.5 years before starting antiretroviral therapy. This sequence was found in a man aged 35 to 55 with HIV. The CDR3, as DNA: TGTGCCAGCACCCTGGGACTTAATAGCAATCAGCCCCAGCATTTT. Translating gives CASTLGLNSNQPQHF.